The 21 T cell receptor beta chains given below trace back to one sample, sequenced in a study of human T cells and chemical hapten exposure. TCRdb re-analysed the RACE reads in MiXCR, keeping a single row per CDR3 protein. This sample has about 80,000 distinct CDR3 sequences, with 9% to 12% found just once. The time point denotes: patch test 1, 2 weeks after DPC sensitization. Treatment denoted: therapeutic diphenylcyclopropenone sensitization with weekly scalp DPC. The sequenced sample was whole blood, obtained in connection with sensitization to the hapten diphenylcyclopropenone (DPC). Receptors were obtained from a woman aged 45 to 65 with alopecia areata. Some clones in this sample may be carry-over from other donors' samples.

The rearrangement joins TRBV7-9 to TRBJ2-7; D gene ambiguous. The CDR3 length is 14 residues. CDR1 and CDR2 (germline): SEHNR, FQNEAQ (reference sequence). V lost 4 bases, J lost 6 bases, and 16 bases lay in between. CDR3 nucleotide sequence: TGTGCCAGCAGCTCCACCTCTATTCGGAGCGAGCAGTACTTC. Translated, it gives CASSSTSIRSEQYF.

The J gene is TRBJ1-5, the V gene TRBV5-1; D is unresolved. The ends were cut back, 1 base at V and 6 bases at J, with 11 bases in the middle. The germline V gene has CDR1 SGHRS and CDR2 YFSETQ. The CDR3 is 14 amino acids. CDR3 in DNA: TGCGCCAGCAGCTTGTCTGGGAACGTTCAGCCCCAGCATTTT. Encoded protein: CASSLSGNVQPQHF.

This clonotype came up many times. The chain carries TRBV28 and TRBJ2-7; 8 nucleotides line up with TRBD2. The J segment lost 2 bases and the V segment lost 6 bases, leaving 3 bases of the junction unmatched. Germline CDR1 is MDHEN and CDR2 is SYDVKM. This CDR3 comprises 13 residues. This CDR3 reads CASSRTSPYEQYF. The CDR3 DNA follows: TGTGCCAGCAGCAGGACTAGCCCCTACGAGCAGTACTTC.

This clonotype was recorded many times. CDR3 sequence: CASSPNQGGTEAFF. CDR3 nucleotide sequence: TGTGCCAGCAGCCCAAACCAGGGAGGGACTGAAGCTTTCTTT. The chain has TRBV3-1 and TRBJ1-1; D is perhaps TRBD1 (5 bases). Germline V gene lookup returns CDR1 LGHDT and CDR2 YNNKEL (reference sequence). The germline V and J ends were trimmed by 4 bases and 5 bases, with 14 bases remaining between them. The CDR3 runs 14 residues.

The chain is built from TRBV11-3 and TRBJ2-7; 9 nucleotides align to TRBD1. The V segment lost 3 bases and the J segment 3 bases; nucleotides outside the gene matches: 3. The CDR3 is 14 residues long. Per the germline V gene, CDR1 is SGHNT and CDR2 is YENEEA. The CDR3 sequence: CASSLGTGFYEQYF. The CDR3 bases are TGTGCCAGCAGCTTGGGGACAGGGTTCTACGAGCAGTACTTC.

The chain couples TRBV3-1 to TRBJ1-4; D might be TRBD1 (6 bases). Trimming removed 4 bases from V and 8 bases from J, with 20 bases in between. The CDR3 is 16 amino acids. Germline CDR1 and CDR2: LGHDT and YNNKEL (reference sequence). This chain's CDR3 is CASSRTLGGGGEKLFF. Written as DNA, the CDR3 is TGTGCCAGCAGCCGGACCTTAGGGGGAGGAGGAGAAAAACTGTTTTTT.

V gene TRBV7-3 combines with J gene TRBJ2-2; weak D call: TRBD2 (6 bases). The CDR3 consists of 14 residues. V was pared by 5 bases and J by 4 bases, with 11 bases between. Germline V gene lookup returns CDR1 SGHTA and CDR2 FQGTGA. The CDR3 DNA sequence: TGTGCCAGCAGCCCCACTAGCTCCACCGGGGAGCTGTTTTTT. This codes for CASSPTSSTGELFF.

This clonotype was seen at least ten times. The chain has TRBV7-2 and TRBJ1-3; TRBD1 matches at 7 bases. V dropped 10 bases and J dropped 1; count of bases not matched to a gene: 10. CDR1 SGHTA and CDR2 FQGNSA come from the germline V gene. This CDR3 comprises 15 residues. This CDR3 is CATRGGGASGNTIYF. The CDR3, as DNA: TGTGCCACCCGAGGAGGGGGCGCTTCTGGAAACACCATATATTTT. Full variable domain (remainder filled in from reference TRBV7-2 and TRBJ1-3): GAGVSQSPSNKVTEKGKDVELRCDPISGHTALYWYRQSLGQGLEFLIYFQGNSAPDKSGLPSDRFSAERTGGSVSTLTIQRTQQEDSAVYLCATRGGGASGNTIYFGEGSWLTVV.

The table lists this clonotype with a few counts. V is TRBV28 and J is TRBJ2-1; D call uncertain. This CDR3 contains 11 residues. Germline CDR1 reads MDHEN; CDR2 reads SYDVKM. With 8 bases removed from V and 7 bases from J, the gap between germline ends came to 9 bases. CDR3 amino acids: CASGRNNEQFF. The CDR3 nucleotides read TGTGCCAGCGGTAGAAATAATGAGCAGTTCTTC.

A remark on this clonotype: Since the CDR3 does not end with the conserved phenylalanine or tryptophan, this likely comes from a read error. As DNA, the CDR3 is TGTGCCAGCAGCTTAGTTGGGGACAGGAGCACAGATACGCAGTATATT. Translated: CASSLVGDRSTDTQYI. The chain uses TRBV11-2 and TRBJ2-3, with 8 positions matching TRBD1. There are 16 residues in the CDR3. V was clipped by 1 base and J by 0 bases; unmatched bases: 3. Germline V lookup: CDR1 SGHAT, CDR2 FQNNGV.

This clonotype was counted many times. J is TRBJ1-5 and V is TRBV20-1, with TRBD1 as a possible D gene (6 bases). The CDR3 is 14 amino acids. Germline CDR1 reads DFQATT; CDR2 reads SNEGSKA (reference sequence). Trimming pared 1 base from V and 1 base from J, leaving 8 bases between. Written as DNA, the CDR3 is TGCAGTGCTAGAGTGGGGGCGAGCAATCAGCCCCAGCATTTT. Translated, it gives CSARVGASNQPQHF.

The V call is TRBV24-1, the J call TRBJ2-3; tentative D call: TRBD1 (6 bases). Germline loops: CDR1 KGHDR, CDR2 SFDVKD. Trimming pared 5 bases from V and 0 bases from J, leaving 8 bases between. CDR3 length equals 14 residues. The CDR3 sequence is CATSVGASTDTQYF. The CDR3 DNA reads TGTGCCACCAGTGTGGGGGCTAGCACAGATACGCAGTATTTT.

The J gene is TRBJ2-1, the V gene TRBV19; D is unresolved. The CDR3 is 15 residues long. Trimming pared 1 base from V and 10 bases from J, leaving 17 bases between. The germline V gene has CDR1 LNHDA and CDR2 SQIVND (reference sequence). CDR3 bases: TGTGCCAGTAGTATAGCGGTAGGCTGGCCAATGGAGCAGTTCTTC. Protein sequence: CASSIAVGWPMEQFF.

CDR3: CASSGAARKLFF. The DNA for the CDR3 is TGTGCCAGTAGTGGGGCGGCCCGAAAACTGTTTTTT. The V and J genes are TRBV19 and TRBJ1-4; D is possibly TRBD1 (5 bases). This CDR3 is 12 amino acids long. CDR1 is LNHDA and CDR2 is SQIVND in the germline V gene (reference sequence). V was pared by 5 bases and J by 10 bases, with 11 bases between.

This clonotype was counted ten times or more. The J gene is TRBJ1-1, the V gene TRBV27, with TRBD1 matching over 9 bases. This CDR3 region has 13 residues. The ends lost 6 bases at V and 3 bases at J; junction bases unmatched: 2. From germline, CDR1 is MNHEY and CDR2 SMNVEV (reference sequence). The CDR3: CASSWTGDTEAFF. The CDR3, as DNA: TGTGCCAGCAGCTGGACAGGGGACACTGAAGCTTTCTTT.

In DNA form, the CDR3 reads TGTGCCAGCAGTCGAGCTAGCATTTACAATGAGCAGTTCTTC. Translation gives CASSRASIYNEQFF. The chain carries TRBV3-1 and TRBJ2-1; TRBD2 might be the D (5 bases). Per germline, CDR1 LGHDT and CDR2 YNNKEL (reference sequence). The CDR3 spans 14 residues. Trimming shortened V by 6 bases and J by 4 bases, and 13 bases separated the two germline ends.

This sequence joins TRBV11-1 and TRBJ2-7; no clear D. V was shortened by 1 base and J by 3 bases, with 7 bases between the two germline ends. CDR1 and CDR2 (germline): SGHAT, FQDESV (reference sequence). The CDR3 runs 13 residues. The DNA of the CDR3 is TGTGCCAGCAGCTTAGACTTACTCTACGAGCAGTACTTC. This encodes CASSLDLLYEQYF.

On this clonotype itself: A junction boundary mismatches the germline segment, possibly from a read error. This sequence joins TRBV5-1 and TRBJ2-7; D is possibly TRBD1 or TRBD2 (5 bases each). The germline gives CDR1 SGHRS, CDR2 YFSETQ. The CDR3 contains 11 residues. The CDR3 protein is CTSNEGTEQYF. The CDR3 DNA reads TGCACCAGCAACGAGGGGACCGAGCAGTACTTC. Using reference TRBV5-1 and TRBJ2-7 for the parts outside the CDR3, the full variable domain is KAGVTQTPRYLIKTRGQQVTLSCSPISGHRSVSWYQQTPGQGLQFLFEYFSETQRNKGNFPGRFSGRQFSNSRSEMNVSTLELGDSALYLCTSNEGTEQYFGPGTRLTVT.

This clonotype has a handful of counts. This rearrangement joins TRBV28 to TRBJ2-7; TRBD1 might be the D (5 bases). Trimming stripped 7 bases from V and 3 bases from J, with 7 bases between. Per the germline V gene, CDR1 is MDHEN and CDR2 is SYDVKM. The CDR3 is made up of 11 amino acids. As DNA, the CDR3 is TGTGCCAGCACAGGGTACTACGAGCAGTACTTC. It encodes CASTGYYEQYF. The variable domain in full, with the rest retrieved from reference TRBV28 and TRBJ2-7, is DVKVTQSSRYLVKRTGEKVFLECVQDMDHENMFWYRQDPGLGLRLIYFSYDVKMKEKGDIPEGYSVSREKKERFSLILESASTNQTSMYLCASTGYYEQYFGPGTRLTVT.

Notes on this clonotype: Mismatch with germline at one junction end may stem from a read error. The gene calls are TRBV7-7 and TRBJ2-1; the D gene is possibly TRBD1 (5 bases). The germline V gene encodes CDR1 SSHAT and CDR2 FNYEAQ (reference sequence). The CDR3 spans 15 residues. CDR3 protein: CASSLGAGTYNEQFF. DNA for the CDR3: TGTGCTAGCAGCTTAGGGGCAGGGACCTACAATGAGCAGTTCTTC. The entire variable domain, with the rest obtained from reference TRBV7-7 and TRBJ2-1, is as follows: GAGVSQSPRYKVTKRGQDVTLRCDPISSHATLYWYQQALGQGPEFLTYFNYEAQPDKSGLPSDRFSAERPEGSISTLTIQRTEQRDSAMYRCASSLGAGTYNEQFFGPGTRLTVL.

The chain carries TRBV27 and TRBJ2-7; 8 bases map to TRBD2. CDR1 and CDR2 from the germline V gene are MNHEY and SMNVEV (reference sequence). With 5 bases clipped from V and 2 bases from J, the junction kept 8 bases outside the gene matches. The CDR3 consists of 15 residues. CDR3 loop: CASSPLAGSTYEQYF. The DNA for the CDR3 is TGTGCCAGCAGTCCCCTAGCGGGCTCTACCTACGAGCAGTACTTC.